This TCR beta chain was identified during a study of response to subunit inactivated influenza vaccine. The V gene end was trimmed by 0 bases and the J gene end by 7 bases; junction bases not matched to a gene: 9. From germline, CDR1 is SGHRS and CDR2 YFSETQ. CDR3 length equals 17 residues. TCRdb re-called the RT-PCR reads through MiXCR, storing one row per CDR3 protein. The profile shows 530,000 or so distinct CDR3 sequences, about 25% of them singletons. Sequencing used CD4+ T cells sorted from PBMCs, obtained around 5 days after vaccination. The chain combines TRBV5-1 with TRBJ2-1; 11 bases map to TRBD2. The TCR was taken from a man aged 50 or older who received an inactivated influenza vaccine. CDR3 region: CASSLGLLAGGRNEQFF. The CDR3 DNA reads TGCGCCAGCAGCTTGGGTCTGCTAGCGGGAGGCCGGAATGAGCAGTTCTTC.